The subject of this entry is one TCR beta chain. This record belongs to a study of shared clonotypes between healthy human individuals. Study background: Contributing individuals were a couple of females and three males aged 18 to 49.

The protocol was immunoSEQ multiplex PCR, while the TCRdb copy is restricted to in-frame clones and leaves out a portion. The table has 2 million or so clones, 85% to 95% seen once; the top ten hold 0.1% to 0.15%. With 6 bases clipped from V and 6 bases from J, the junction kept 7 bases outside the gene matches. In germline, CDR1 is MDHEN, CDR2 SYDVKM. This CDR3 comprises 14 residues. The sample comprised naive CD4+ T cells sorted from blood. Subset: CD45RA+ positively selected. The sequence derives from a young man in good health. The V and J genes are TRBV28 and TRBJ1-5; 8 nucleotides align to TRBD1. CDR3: CASRGQGDGQPQHF. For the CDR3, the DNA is TGTGCCAGCAGAGGACAGGGCGACGGTCAGCCCCAGCATTTT.